Below, one T cell receptor (beta chain) is given with its context. This clone occurred a few times. It lacks a known antigen. No much larger clone exists at a distance of one base, and base qualities are not known. Relative to germline, V is 2 bases shorter and J is 3 bases shorter, with 7 bases between their ends. The CDR3 runs 12 amino acids, cysteine and phenylalanine included. The entry retains the CDR3 DNA only, 36 bases that are in frame from base 1. The germline V gene (reference sequence) supplies CDR1 GTSNPN and CDR2 SVGIG. Libraries were built with the immunoSEQ multiplex PCR assay. From pancreatic genomic DNA, the TCRbeta CDR3 region and adjacent sequences were amplified and sequenced. The published analysis was carried out like this. Repertoire diversity was assessed as a mean normalized Shannon-Wiener index, together with productive clonality and counts of productive rearrangements. Control and chronic pancreatitis repertoire metrics were compared by means of the nonparametric Mann-Whitney U test. CDR3beta sequences with identical amino acid composition and length across subjects were defined as shared clonotypes. Sourced from immuneACCESS, this table was stored by TCRdb with only in-frame sequences that have V and J called. A share of the clones is absent; for the studies checked, an unresolved V gene accounts for under half, and the remainder has no known explanation. Clone size and the V and J calls come from that table; the DNA yielded D and trimming. The sample yields about 13,000 clones; 73% were counted once. Clones ranked in the top ten supply around 14% of the sample.

This specimen comes from a study of immune characteristics of hereditary and idiopathic chronic pancreatitis. Describing the broader study: Local immune cells and TCRbeta repertoires in the pancreas were profiled in this study for hereditary and idiopathic chronic pancreatitis, with control organ donor pancreases used for comparison. The gDNA-based approach was selected because minimal in vitro experimental manipulation of pancreas-infiltrating T cells was involved. TCRbeta sequencing covered 5 control pancreases, under ten hereditary chronic pancreatitis pancreases and 6 idiopathic chronic pancreatitis pancreases.

Pancreas tissue with chronic pancreatitis was obtained from patients having total pancreatectomy with islet autotransplantation (TPIAT). No known history of diabetes was present in the included chronic pancreatitis patients. For TCRbeta sequencing, genomic DNA was extracted directly from bulk pancreas tissue, without T cell sorting. Pancreas tissues from patients and organ donors were collected consecutively at two US centers. The research as a whole found: Differences in Vbeta-Jbeta gene family usage, including TRBV10, TRBV19, TRBV23 and TRBV5, were found between hereditary and idiopathic chronic pancreatitis. Chronic pancreatitis caused by alcohol use was not included in the study. Because patient tissue could be obtained only at the time of TPIAT, immune findings may have been influenced by differences in disease duration. Both chronic pancreatitis groups showed significantly increased TCRbeta repertoire diversity and reduced clonality versus controls. Numbers of productive TCR rearrangements correlated positively with disease severity scores among roughly 14 chronic pancreatitis patients.

This clonotype originated in a human donor with chronic pancreatitis. The chain joins TRBV30 to TRBJ1-1, with no reliable assignment of the D segment. The specimen sequenced was pancreas tissue with hereditary chronic pancreatitis. The sequenced DNA is TGTGCCTGGAGTTCTAGGTACACTGAAGCTTTCTTT. Translated, it gives CAWSSRYTEAFF. Reference TRBV30 and TRBJ1-1 proteins supply the regions before and after the CDR3; the full variable domain is: SQTIHQWPATLVQPVGSPLSLECTVEGTSNPNLYWYRQAAGRGLQLLFYSVGIGQISSEVPQNLSASRPQDRQFILSSKKLLLSDSGFYLCAWSSRYTEAFFGQGTRLTVV.